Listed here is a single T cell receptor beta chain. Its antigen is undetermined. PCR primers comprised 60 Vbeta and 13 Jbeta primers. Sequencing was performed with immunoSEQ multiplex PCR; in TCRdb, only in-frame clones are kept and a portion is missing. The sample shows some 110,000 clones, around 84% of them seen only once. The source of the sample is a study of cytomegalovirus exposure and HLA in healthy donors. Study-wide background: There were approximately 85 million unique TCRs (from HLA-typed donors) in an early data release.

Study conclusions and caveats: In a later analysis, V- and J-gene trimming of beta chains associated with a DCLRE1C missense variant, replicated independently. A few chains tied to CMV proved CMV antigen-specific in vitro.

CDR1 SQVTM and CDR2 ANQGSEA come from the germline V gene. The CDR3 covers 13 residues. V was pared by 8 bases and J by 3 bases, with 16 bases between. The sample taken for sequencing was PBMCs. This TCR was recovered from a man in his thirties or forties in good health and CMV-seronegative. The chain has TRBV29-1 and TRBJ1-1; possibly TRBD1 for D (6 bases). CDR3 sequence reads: CSTWTAAHTEAFF. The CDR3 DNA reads TGCAGCACCTGGACAGCCGCCCACACTGAAGCTTTCTTT.